This is a list of T cell receptor beta chains from one sample in a study of CD8 T cells in Susac syndrome. TCRdb processed the immunoSEQ multiplex PCR reads anew with MiXCR; each CDR3 protein has one entry. The sample has 240,000 or so distinct CDR3 sequences, almost 97% seen once. Sequencing was performed on CD4+ T cells from PBMCs. These receptors came from a human donor with Susac syndrome. Both conserved end residues are part of each CDR3. A D gene is named only where the DNA matches it firmly. Clone size is not always given. Where it is, it says once, few, many or a class for expanded clones.

few	TRBV29-1	-	TRBJ2-5	TGCAGCGTTGAAGATCCCGGGGGCTATTCCCAAGAGACCCAGTACTTC	CSVEDPGGYSQETQYF
-	TRBV20-1	-	TRBJ1-1	TGCAGTGCTAGATGGCACATGAACACTGAAGCTTTCTTT	CSARWHMNTEAFF
-	TRBV25-1	-	TRBJ1-2	TGTGCCAGCAGTGAATGGGCAGGGTCTATTGGCTACACCTTC	CASSEWAGSIGYTF
-	TRBV4-2	TRBD2	TRBJ2-7	TGTGCCAGCAGCCAAGGGGCTAGCGGGGGCTACGAGCAGTACTTC	CASSQGASGGYEQYF
once	TRBV28	TRBD2	TRBJ2-5	TGTGCCAGCAGTTTAGGTGGGACTAGATTACAAGAGACCCAGTACTTC	CASSLGGTRLQETQYF
-	TRBV7-9	TRBD1	TRBJ2-5	TGTGCCAGCAGCTTATCCGGGACAGGGGCGGACCAGTACTTC	CASSLSGTGADQYF
-	TRBV10-3	-	TRBJ2-5	TGTGCCATCAGGGACGGAACCCCCGAGACCCAGTACTTC	CAIRDGTPETQYF
-	TRBV7-3	TRBD2	TRBJ2-1	TGTGCCAGCAGCTTACGGGCGGGAGGGCTCGACAATGAGCAGTTCTTC	CASSLRAGGLDNEQFF
-	TRBV29-1	-	TRBJ2-5	TGCAGCTCCAAGGAAGAGACCCAGTACTTC	CSSKEETQYF
-	TRBV5-1	-	TRBJ2-2	TGCGCCAGCAGCAAGGACAGGAACACCGGGGAGCTGTTTTTT	CASSKDRNTGELFF
-	TRBV28	-	TRBJ2-7	TGTGCCAGTGTGGGGAGGGGGGGAGAGCAGTACTTC	CASVGRGGEQYF
-	TRBV6-2/TRBV6-3	-	TRBJ2-7	TGTGCCAGCACTAGGACCGGAGTGGCGGCGCAGTACTTC	CASTRTGVAAQYF
few	TRBV9	-	TRBJ2-3	TGTGCCAGCAGTGTAGGGGGCACAGATACGCAGTATTTT	CASSVGGTDTQYF
-	TRBV28	-	TRBJ2-5	TGTGCCAGCAGTTGGGTCGATCGTGGGACCCAGTACTTC	CASSWVDRGTQYF
-	TRBV27	TRBD1	TRBJ1-4	TGTGCCAGCAGTTCCTCGGACAGGGATGAAAAACTGTTTTTT	CASSSSDRDEKLFF
-	TRBV20-1	-	TRBJ2-7	TGCAGTGCGATAATAGGGACTTCCAGGGACGAGCAGTACTTC	CSAIIGTSRDEQYF
-	TRBV30	-	TRBJ1-4	TGTGCCTCCACTAAGGCTGAAAAACTGTTTTTT	CASTKAEKLFF
-	TRBV12-3/TRBV12-4	TRBD1	TRBJ2-1	TGTGCCAGCAGTCAGGGGGCGAGTAAGAATGAGCAGTTCTTC	CASSQGASKNEQFF
-	TRBV3-1	TRBD1	TRBJ2-5	TGTGCCAGCAGCCACAGGGGGCGGAAGGGTCAAGAGACCCAGTACTTC	CASSHRGRKGQETQYF